Listed here are 20 T cell receptor beta chains from one sample, sequenced in a study of control samples from healthy donors and cancer patients (dated by TCRdb to 2018 to 2020). Library generation was performed with the immunoSEQ multiplex PCR assay. Here the immuneACCESS table is served through TCRdb, limited to in-frame sequences with V and J called. Missing clones are a known gap in these copies; in checked studies unresolved V genes cover under half, and the rest lacks a known reason. Across this sample there are 91,000 or so clones, with about nine tenths seen only once. The ten largest clonotypes hold around 0.95% of the sample. The material sequenced was blood. These receptors were taken from a woman aged 30 to 39 in good health.

The CDR3 reads CASTLSGNTEAFF. The DNA of the CDR3 is TGTGCCAGCACCCTAAGCGGGAACACTGAAGCTTTCTTT. This chain connects TRBV28 to TRBJ1-1; D not resolved. The CDR3 has 13 amino acids. Trimming stripped 7 bases from V and 1 base from J, with 10 bases between. Germline loops: CDR1 MDHEN, CDR2 SYDVKM.

The chain has TRBV28 and TRBJ2-2; possible D gene TRBD1, 5 bases. The CDR3 extends over 11 amino acids. V lost 6 bases, J lost 13 bases, and 12 bases lay in between. Germline lookup yields CDR1 MDHEN and CDR2 SYDVKM. The CDR3 DNA follows: TGTGCCAGCAGCCGCCAGGGCCGGCTGTTTTTT. Translating gives CASSRQGRLFF.

This chain connects TRBV19 to TRBJ2-7; 8 bases fit TRBD2. The CDR3 length is 16 residues. Trimming cost V 0 bases and J 2 bases; bases outside gene matches: 6. Germline V gene sequence: CDR1 LNHDA, CDR2 SQIVND (reference sequence). CDR3 sequence (DNA): TGTGCCAGTAGTATAGACACTAGCGGACTCACCTACGAGCAGTACTTC. Its protein product is CASSIDTSGLTYEQYF.

The V gene is TRBV5-1, the J gene TRBJ2-1; 8 bases map to TRBD1. This CDR3 has 14 amino acids. V lost 2 bases and J lost 7; bases outside the gene matches: 5. Germline CDR1 reads SGHRS; CDR2 reads YFSETQ. Here the CDR3 DNA reads TGCGCCAGCAGCTTTGGACAGGGTCGGAATGAGCAGTTCTTC. It specifies CASSFGQGRNEQFF. Combining the CDR3 with reference TRBV5-1 and TRBJ2-1 gives the whole variable domain KAGVTQTPRYLIKTRGQQVTLSCSPISGHRSVSWYQQTPGQGLQFLFEYFSETQRNKGNFPGRFSGRQFSNSRSEMNVSTLELGDSALYLCASSFGQGRNEQFFGPGTRLTVL.

CDR3 DNA sequence: TGTGCCAGTAGTATAGGGGGACGGCACGGTGAGCAGTTCTTC. Protein product: CASSIGGRHGEQFF. The chain combines TRBV19 with TRBJ2-1; the D gene could be TRBD1 or TRBD2 (5 bases each). Trimming stripped 1 base from V and 9 bases from J, with 13 bases between. The CDR3 has 14 residues. Germline CDR1 reads LNHDA; CDR2 reads SQIVND (reference sequence).

The J gene is TRBJ2-2, the V gene TRBV9, with D perhaps matching TRBD1 or TRBD2 (5 bases each). This CDR3 is 14 amino acids long. Trimming removed 9 bases at V and 2 bases at J, with 14 bases between. In germline, CDR1 is SGDLS, CDR2 YYNGEE. The CDR3 protein is CATDPGLNTGELFF. The CDR3 DNA is TGTGCCACCGATCCGGGGCTAAACACCGGGGAGCTGTTTTTT.

The chain joins TRBV10-3 to TRBJ1-1; no clear D. Germline V CDR1 and CDR2: ENHRY, SYGVKD. Between the trimmed V and J ends, which lost 6 bases and 2 bases, there was a span of 13 bases. The CDR3 is made up of 14 amino acids. CDR3 residues: CAIRERKGNTEAFF. The CDR3 region has the DNA TGTGCCATCAGAGAACGGAAGGGTAACACTGAAGCTTTCTTT.

The genes are TRBV19 and TRBJ1-4; D is ambiguous. Between the trimmed V and J ends, which lost 5 bases and 7 bases, there was a span of 11 bases. Germline values: CDR1 LNHDA, CDR2 SQIVND (reference sequence). The length of the CDR3 is 13 residues. CDR3 loop: CASSSVFGEKLFF. CDR3 DNA: TGTGCCAGTAGTTCGGTATTTGGTGAAAAACTGTTTTTT.

By frequency in the sample, this clone is medium-sized. The V and J genes are TRBV2 and TRBJ1-5; D not certain. The CDR3 is 15 amino acids. Germline V gene lookup returns CDR1 SNHLY and CDR2 FYNNEI. Trimming took 1 base from V and 10 from J, leaving 17 bases between them. The CDR3 nucleotides are TGTGCCAGCAGTGAAGGGAGGGTGCTGCCAGGCCCCCAGCATTTT. Protein: CASSEGRVLPGPQHF. Using reference TRBV2 and TRBJ1-5 for the parts outside the CDR3, the full variable domain is EPEVTQTPSHQVTQMGQEVILRCVPISNHLYFYWYRQILGQKVEFLVSFYNNEISEKSEIFDDQFSVERPDGSNFTLKIRSTKLEDSAMYFCASSEGRVLPGPQHFGDGTRLSIL.

V usage is TRBV2 and J usage is TRBJ1-6, with 9 bases identical to TRBD1. V dropped 8 bases and J dropped 9; count of bases not matched to a gene: 8. This CDR3 spans 14 amino acids. CDR1 SNHLY and CDR2 FYNNEI come from the germline V gene. The CDR3 DNA reads as TGTGCCAGCCTTCCCACAGGGGGCGGTTCACCCCTCCACTTT. This translates into CASLPTGGGSPLHF.

The gene calls are TRBV2 and TRBJ1-2; unclear D gene. The CDR3 loop spans 15 amino acids. The V and J ends lost 2 bases and 3 bases respectively, with 13 bases between them. The V gene's germline CDR1 is SNHLY and CDR2 FYNNEI. The DNA of the CDR3 is TGTGCCAGCAGTGAAAGACACCTGAGAGACTATGGCTACACCTTC. Translating it yields CASSERHLRDYGYTF. The variable domain in full, completed from reference TRBV2 and TRBJ1-2, reads EPEVTQTPSHQVTQMGQEVILRCVPISNHLYFYWYRQILGQKVEFLVSFYNNEISEKSEIFDDQFSVERPDGSNFTLKIRSTKLEDSAMYFCASSERHLRDYGYTFGSGTRLTVV.

V is TRBV7-2 and J is TRBJ2-3; TRBD2 matches 8 bases. The trim removed 7 bases at V and 4 bases at J, leaving 16 bases unmatched. The CDR3 has 17 amino acids. Looked up from germline, CDR1 is SGHTA and CDR2 is FQGNSA. CDR3 DNA: TGTGCCAGCACCTTGCCTCTAAAGCGGGAGCCAGCAGATACGCAGTATTTT. Protein product: CASTLPLKREPADTQYF.

The chain is built from TRBV30 and TRBJ2-3, with D possibly matching TRBD1 (5 bases). Germline loops: CDR1 GTSNPN, CDR2 SVGIG (reference sequence). Trimming pared 0 bases from V and 3 bases from J, leaving 7 bases between. This CDR3 has 13 amino acids. The CDR3 DNA follows: TGTGCCTGGAGTGTAAGGGGAACAGATACGCAGTATTTT. It specifies CAWSVRGTDTQYF.

The chain couples TRBV27 to TRBJ1-6; perhaps TRBD1 as D (5 bases). Trimming shortened V by 0 bases and J by 10 bases, and 13 bases separated the two germline ends. The CDR3 runs 15 residues. The germline gives CDR1 MNHEY, CDR2 SMNVEV (reference sequence). The CDR3 sequence: CASSLSKQGRSPLHF. The DNA of the CDR3 is TGTGCCAGCAGTTTATCGAAGCAGGGCAGGTCACCCCTCCACTTT.

This clone has just one count. The chain is built from TRBV10-2 and TRBJ2-5, with D perhaps given as TRBD1 or TRBD2 (5 bases each). V lost 6 bases and J lost 1, with 9 bases in between. The CDR3 sequence is 13 residues long. The V gene's germline CDR1 is WSHSY and CDR2 SAAADI. Here the CDR3 reads CASSRDAQETQYF. CDR3 DNA sequence: TGCGCCAGCAGCCGGGACGCCCAAGAGACCCAGTACTTC.

The J gene is TRBJ2-3, the V gene TRBV29-1; TRBD2 matches at 10 bases. The germline CDR1 and CDR2 sequences are SQVTM and ANQGSEA. Trimming removed 6 bases from V and 2 bases from J; junction bases left unmatched: 11. The CDR3 runs to 16 residues. The CDR3, as DNA: TGCAGCGTCGCCGGTAGTAGCGGGGGGAACACAGATACGCAGTATTTT. Translating it yields CSVAGSSGGNTDTQYF.

The V gene is TRBV7-8, the J gene TRBJ1-6; D gene unclear. Germline CDR1 is SGHVS and CDR2 is FQNEAQ. Trimming pared 0 bases from V and 8 bases from J, leaving 20 bases between. This CDR3 comprises 18 residues. The CDR3 DNA is TGTGCCAGCAGCTTAGCTATCCGGGTGCGGCGGAGTGATTCACCCCTCCACTTT. As protein: CASSLAIRVRRSDSPLHF.

The chain employs TRBV12-5 and TRBJ2-5, with TRBD2 identical over 8 bases. Trimming took 5 bases from V and 3 from J; bases not matched to a gene: 11. Germline loops: CDR1 LGHNT, CDR2 FRNRAP. CDR3 length: 16 residues. The CDR3 bases are TGTGCTAGTGGTCTGACGCCGGGACTAGTTAAAGAGACCCAGTACTTC. Protein product: CASGLTPGLVKETQYF.

This chain's CDR3 is CASSLSGFADYTF. CDR3 sequence (DNA): TGTGCCAGCAGTTTAAGTGGATTCGCGGACTACACCTTC. The rearrangement uses TRBV28 and TRBJ1-2, with unresolved D. Trimming pared 2 bases from V and 10 bases from J, leaving 14 bases between. From germline, CDR1 is MDHEN and CDR2 SYDVKM. The CDR3 sequence is 13 residues long.

This clone showed up just once. CDR3 protein: CASSQQGASYEQYF. The CDR3 DNA sequence: TGCGCCAGCAGCCAACAGGGGGCTTCCTACGAGCAGTACTTC. The gene calls are TRBV5-1 and TRBJ2-7; 9 bases agree with TRBD1. Trimming removed 4 bases from V and 1 base from J; junction bases left unmatched: 3. Looked up from germline, CDR1 is SGHRS and CDR2 is YFSETQ. The CDR3 covers 14 residues.